This T cell receptor beta chain was observed in a study of T-cell memory formation after mild COVID-19. Study in general: Largely donor-specific sequence clusters came from two donors.

Concerning this clonotype: No antigen is known for it.

Study-level points and caveats: Contracting clones localized mainly to CM and EM when CD4+ and mainly to EMRA when CD8+. Some SARS-CoV-2-responding clones were already detected in memory before infection.

TCRdb used MiXCR to reprocess the 5' RACE reads, holding one entry per CDR3 protein. The top ten clones hold 7.5% to 10% of a sample with around 450,000 distinct CDR3 sequences, 20% of them seen once. Germline V gene data show CDR1 as SGHAT and CDR2 as FQNNGV. This CDR3 spans 17 amino acids. The V end lost 0 bases, the J end lost 7 bases, and 21 bases lay between the germline ends. The sample taken for sequencing was PBMCs or a T cell subset sorted from them (not recorded which). The chain links TRBV11-2 to TRBJ1-1, with TRBD1 as a possible D gene (5 bases). The sequence was collected from an adult woman who had mild COVID-19 (a few samples of this study predate the infection). Cell type and time point are not known. CDR3: CASSLDLPSQGLGEAFF. For the CDR3, the DNA is TGTGCCAGCAGCTTAGATCTCCCATCTCAGGGATTGGGTGAAGCTTTCTTT.